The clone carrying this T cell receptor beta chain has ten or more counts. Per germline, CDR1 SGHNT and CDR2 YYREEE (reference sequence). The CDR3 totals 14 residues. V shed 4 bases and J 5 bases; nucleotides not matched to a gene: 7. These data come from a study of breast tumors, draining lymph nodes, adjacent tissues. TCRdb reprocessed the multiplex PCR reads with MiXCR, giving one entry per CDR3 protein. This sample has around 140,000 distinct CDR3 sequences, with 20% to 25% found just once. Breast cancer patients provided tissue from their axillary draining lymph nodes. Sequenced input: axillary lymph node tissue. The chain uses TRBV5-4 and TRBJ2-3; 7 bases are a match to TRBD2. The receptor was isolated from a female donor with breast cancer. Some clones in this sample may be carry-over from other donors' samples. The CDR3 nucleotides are TGTGCCAGCAGCCCGGGGTCTAGCGGAGATACGCAGTATTTT. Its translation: CASSPGSSGDTQYF.